Listed below are T cell receptor beta chains from one sample, sequenced in a study of shared clonotypes between healthy human individuals. TCRdb keeps only in-frame clones here, not all; method: immunoSEQ multiplex PCR. Among approximately 980,000 clones, around three quarters were seen once, and the ten largest hold approximately 1.5%. The sample was memory CD4+ T cells sorted from blood. The source is a man younger than 30 in good health. The CDR3 runs from the conserved cysteine through the conserved F or W. The order of the fields is V gene, J gene, D gene, clone size, CDR3 DNA, CDR3 protein. The D gene is left open where the match is weak. The size field is filled for only some rows; it gives once, few, many or a size class.

>TRBV6-6|TRBJ2-7|TRBD2|.
TGTGCCAGCATAGGAGGCGGGAGCTCCTACGAGCAGTACTTC
CASIGGGSSYEQYF
>TRBV10-2|TRBJ1-4|TRBD1|.
TGCGCCAGCAGTGAGTCACTCAGGGGGCTCGGGGAAAAACTGTTTTTT
CASSESLRGLGEKLFF
>TRBV19|TRBJ1-5|TRBD1|.
TGTGCCAGTAGTTACACAACAGGGGCCCCTATCTGGTTCCAACAAAAGCCCCAGCATTTT
CASSYTTGAPIWFQQKPQHF
>TRBV13|TRBJ2-2|.|.
TGTGCCAGCAGCCATCTGACCGGGACCGGGGAGCTGTTTTTT
CASSHLTGTGELFF
>TRBV5-3|TRBJ1-6|.|.
TGTGCCAGAAGCTTCTTATTATGGGGGTTAACAGGCCCTCGAGTGAGCTCCTATAATTCACCCCTCCACTTT
CARSFLLWGLTGPRVSSYNSPLHF
>TRBV29-1|TRBJ2-7|TRBD1|few
TGCAGCGTAACCACAGGGGGCTTGTACGAGCAGTACTTC
CSVTTGGLYEQYF
>TRBV9|TRBJ1-2|TRBD1|.
TGTGCCAGCAGCGTAGAGGGACAGAGACATGGCTACACCTTC
CASSVEGQRHGYTF
>TRBV7-9|TRBJ1-1|TRBD1|few
TGTGCCAGCAGCTTAGGAGACAGGGGACGCACTGAAGCTTTCTTT
CASSLGDRGRTEAFF
>TRBV29-1|TRBJ2-1|TRBD1|many
TGCAGCGTTGATGGAGGGACAGGGAGCAGGAGTGAGCAGTTCTTC
CSVDGGTGSRSEQFF
>TRBV6-1|TRBJ2-7|.|.
TGTGCCAGCAGTGAAGCGGGGGGGCCCGGCGAGCAGTACTTC
CASSEAGGPGEQYF
>TRBV19|TRBJ2-1|TRBD2|once
TGTGCCAGCAGCCTCCTCCGGGAGGGCTCCTACAATGAGCAGTTCTTC
CASSLLREGSYNEQFF
>TRBV7-8|TRBJ1-6|.|.
TGTGCGTCGCGGCAGGGGAAAAATTCACCCCTCCACTTT
CASRQGKNSPLHF
>TRBV28|TRBJ1-3|.|.
TGTGCCAGCAGCCAACCCGGACTCCCTCACACCATATATTTT
CASSQPGLPHTIYF
>TRBV6-1|TRBJ2-3|.|.
TGTGCCAGCAGTGATGTGTGGGGGGATACGCAGTATTTT
CASSDVWGDTQYF
>TRBV9|TRBJ2-2|.|.
TGTGCCAGCAGCGCCAGCCCAAAGGGGGACACCGGGGAGCTGTTTTTT
CASSASPKGDTGELFF
>TRBV7-2|TRBJ2-3|.|.
TGTGCCAGCAGCTTCTCGCGGGCAGATACGCAGTATTTT
CASSFSRADTQYF
>TRBV15|TRBJ1-4|.|.
TGTGCCACCAGCAGGGGGACCCTCCCCGAAAAACTGTTTTTT
CATSRGTLPEKLFF
>TRBV5-1|TRBJ2-5|.|once
TGCGCCAGCAGCCAACGAACCCAAGAGACCCAGTACTTC
CASSQRTQETQYF
>TRBV9|TRBJ1-2|.|.
TGTGCCAGCAGCGAGATCGGGGTAGAGGACTATGGCTACACCTTC
CASSEIGVEDYGYTF
>TRBV5-1|TRBJ2-1|TRBD1|once
TGCGCCAGCAGCTTGGAGGGGGCGGCCTACAATGAGCAGTTCTTC
CASSLEGAAYNEQFF
>TRBV7-9|TRBJ2-7|.|.
TGTGCCAGCAGCTTGGAAAGGGGGGCCTACGAGCAGTACTTC
CASSLERGAYEQYF
>TRBV28|TRBJ2-7|TRBD1|.
TGTGCCAGCAGTTCGGGACAGGCCATCTACGAGCAGTACTTC
CASSSGQAIYEQYF
>TRBV11-3|TRBJ2-7|TRBD2|.
TGTGCCAGCAGCCGCATGGCAGCGGGGGCCTCCGAGCAGTACTTC
CASSRMAAGASEQYF
>TRBV5-1|TRBJ1-6|.|.
TGCGCCAGCAGCTTGGTCGGGAGTGATTCACCCCTCCACTTT
CASSLVGSDSPLHF
>TRBV4-1|TRBJ2-5|TRBD2|.
TGCGCCAGCAGCCAAGAATCGGGACTAGTAGCAGAGACCCAGTACTTC
CASSQESGLVAETQYF
>TRBV18|TRBJ1-4|.|.
TGTGCCAGCTCACCAGCCGGGGGTAATGAAAAACTGTTTTTT
CASSPAGGNEKLFF
>TRBV7-9|TRBJ2-7|.|.
TGTGCCAGCAGCACCGGACTCTTCTCCTACGAGCAGTACTTC
CASSTGLFSYEQYF
>TRBV4-1|TRBJ2-7|.|.
TGCGCCAGCAGCCAAGATGGGGGGATTTACGAGCAGTACTTC
CASSQDGGIYEQYF
>TRBV7-8|TRBJ1-1|.|.
TGTGCCAGTCAGGGGTTTTTGAGGACTGAAGCTTTCTTT
CASQGFLRTEAFF
>TRBV25-1|TRBJ1-3|.|.
TGTGCCAGCCGAGGGGCCAACTCTGGAAACACCATATATTTT
CASRGANSGNTIYF
>TRBV4-1|TRBJ1-2|TRBD1|.
TGCGCCAGCAGCCACAACTCGAGGACAGGGGAATCTGGCTACACCTTC
CASSHNSRTGESGYTF
>TRBV30|TRBJ2-1|TRBD2|few
TGTGCCTGGAGTGTACGGGGACTAGCGGTAAACAATGAGCAGTTCTTC
CAWSVRGLAVNNEQFF
>TRBV30|TRBJ1-5|.|few
TGTGCCTGGAGTGTACCGGGGGGCAATCAGCCCCAGCATTTT
CAWSVPGGNQPQHF
>TRBV27|TRBJ2-3|TRBD2|.
TGTGCCAGCAGTCGGGGGGTGAGCGGGAGTAGAGAAACGGCAGATACGCAGTATTTT
CASSRGVSGSRETADTQYF
>TRBV6-6|TRBJ2-7|TRBD2|.
TGTGCCAGCAGTTTATGGGGGGGGTCTTACGAGCAGTACTTC
CASSLWGGSYEQYF
>TRBV5-4|TRBJ2-2|.|.
TGTGCCAGCAGCTTGGAACTCTCCTACGCCGGGGAGCTGTTTTTT
CASSLELSYAGELFF
>TRBV28|TRBJ1-2|.|once
TGTGCCAGCAGTGATACGAGGAGCTATGGCTACACCTTC
CASSDTRSYGYTF
>TRBV4-1|TRBJ2-7|TRBD1|.
TGCGCCAGCAGCCAGTTAGGCCGGGACAGGGGATACGAGCAGTACTTC
CASSQLGRDRGYEQYF
>TRBV18|TRBJ2-1|TRBD1|.
TGTGCCAGCTCACTTGGGACAGGGAACTACAATGAGCAGTTCTTC
CASSLGTGNYNEQFF
>TRBV18|TRBJ1-1|.|.
TGTGCCAGCTCACCGGAGTTGCTTCTCGGAGCTTTCTTT
CASSPELLLGAFF
>TRBV7-9|TRBJ2-1|.|.
TGTGCCAGCAGCTTAAGCGGTAATGAGCAGTTCTTC
CASSLSGNEQFF
>TRBV10-1|TRBJ2-3|.|.
TGCGCCAGCAGTGAGCAGGGGTCCACAGATACGCAGTATTTT
CASSEQGSTDTQYF
>TRBV9|TRBJ1-5|TRBD1|.
TGTGCCAGCAGCGTGGGGTCCGGGACAGTGAGTCAGCCCCAGCATTTT
CASSVGSGTVSQPQHF
>TRBV28|TRBJ1-2|TRBD1|.
TGTGCCAGTGGACAGGGGAGTTTCTATGGCTACACCTTC
CASGQGSFYGYTF
>TRBV18|TRBJ1-2|.|few
TGTGCCAGCTCACCACCGGGTCTGGAGGGCTACACCTTC
CASSPPGLEGYTF
>TRBV18|TRBJ1-5|TRBD1|.
TGTGCCAGCTCACCTACGACAGGGGGCCAGCCCCAGCATTTT
CASSPTTGGQPQHF
>TRBV30|TRBJ1-5|.|.
TGTGCCTGGAGTGAGTCACAGCTGAATCAGCCCCAGCATTTT
CAWSESQLNQPQHF
>TRBV7-8|TRBJ2-1|.|.
TGTGCCAGCAGCTTAGGCCCCCAAGGAGTTAACGATGAGCAGTTCTTC
CASSLGPQGVNDEQFF
>TRBV2|TRBJ1-5|.|many
TGTGCCAGCAGTGAAGCCGGGTATAGCAATCAGCCCCAGCATTTT
CASSEAGYSNQPQHF
>TRBV18|TRBJ2-5|.|.
TGTGCCAGCTCACCAGTAGCTCGCAGTAGGAAGACCCAGTACTTC
CASSPVARSRKTQYF
>TRBV20-1|TRBJ2-7|.|.
TGCAGTGCTGGTAGCTACGAGCAGTACTTC
CSAGSYEQYF